Included here is one T cell receptor (beta chain) sequence, with context. Antigen unknown. The sample is drawn from a study of type 1 regulatory T cells. Study summary: T-allo10 is an in vitro-generated, Tr1-enriched CD4 T cell product specific for alloantigen.

Study-wide findings and caveats: Compared with non-Tr1 cells, Tr1 cells showed a narrower TCR repertoire.

This CDR3 contains 11 residues. V was trimmed by 10 bases and J by 4 bases, leaving 11 bases between them. Germline lookup yields CDR1 MNHNS and CDR2 SASEGT. Via MiXCR, TCRdb re-called the reads, giving one row per CDR3 protein. This sample has some 60,000 distinct CDR3 sequences, with 62% found just once. The sequence came from a human donor in good health. This chain uses TRBV6-1 with TRBJ2-7, with D hard to call. Input material: cultured non-Tr1 T cells, either the whole culture or a sorted T cell fraction (not recorded which). The CDR3 nucleotides are TGTGCCACGGTACGCAGTTACGAGCAGTACTTC. Translating gives CATVRSYEQYF.